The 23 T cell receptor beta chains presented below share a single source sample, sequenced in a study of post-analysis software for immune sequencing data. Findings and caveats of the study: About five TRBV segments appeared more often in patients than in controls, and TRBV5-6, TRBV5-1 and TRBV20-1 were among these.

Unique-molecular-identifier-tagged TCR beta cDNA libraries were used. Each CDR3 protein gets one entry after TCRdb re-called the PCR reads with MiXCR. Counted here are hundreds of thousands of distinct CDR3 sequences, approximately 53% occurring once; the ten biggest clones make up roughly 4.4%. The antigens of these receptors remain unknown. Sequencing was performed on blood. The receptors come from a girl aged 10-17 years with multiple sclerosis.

The CDR3 region has the DNA TGTGCCAGCACCGACCTTCACGAGCAGTACTTC. Translated, it gives CASTDLHEQYF. V usage is TRBV12-3 or TRBV12-4 and J usage is TRBJ2-7; D gene unclear. CDR3 length: 11 residues. V was trimmed by 7 bases and J by 5 bases, leaving 9 bases between them.

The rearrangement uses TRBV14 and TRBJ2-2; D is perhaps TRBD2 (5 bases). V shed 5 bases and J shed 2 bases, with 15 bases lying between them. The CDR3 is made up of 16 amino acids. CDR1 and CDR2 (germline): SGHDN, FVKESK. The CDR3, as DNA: TGTGCCAGCAGCTTTAGGACTGGCCTAAACACCGGGGAGCTGTTTTTT. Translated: CASSFRTGLNTGELFF.

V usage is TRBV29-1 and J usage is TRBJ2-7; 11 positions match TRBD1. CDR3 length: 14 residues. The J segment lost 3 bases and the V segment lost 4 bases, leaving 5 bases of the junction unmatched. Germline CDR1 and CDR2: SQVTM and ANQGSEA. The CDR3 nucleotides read TGCAGCGTTGTGGTGGGGACAGGGGGCTACGAGCAGTACTTC. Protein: CSVVVGTGGYEQYF.

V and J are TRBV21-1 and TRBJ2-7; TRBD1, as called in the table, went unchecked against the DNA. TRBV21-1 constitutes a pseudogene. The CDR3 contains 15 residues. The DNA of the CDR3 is TGTGCCAGCAGCCCCAACGGGGGCTACCACTACGAGCAGTACTTC. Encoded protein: CASSPNGGYHYEQYF.

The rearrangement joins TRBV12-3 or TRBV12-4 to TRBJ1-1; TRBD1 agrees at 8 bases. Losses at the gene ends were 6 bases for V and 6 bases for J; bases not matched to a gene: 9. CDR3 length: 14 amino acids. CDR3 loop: CASRLTGGLAEAFF. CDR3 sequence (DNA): TGTGCCAGCAGGCTCACAGGGGGTTTAGCTGAAGCTTTCTTT.

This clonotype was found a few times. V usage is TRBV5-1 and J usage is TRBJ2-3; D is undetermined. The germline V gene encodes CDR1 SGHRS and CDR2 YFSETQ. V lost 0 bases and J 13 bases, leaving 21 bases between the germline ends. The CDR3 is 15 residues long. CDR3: CASSLGLWDGRAEYF. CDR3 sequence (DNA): TGCGCCAGCAGCTTGGGCCTTTGGGATGGGCGCGCCGAGTATTTT.

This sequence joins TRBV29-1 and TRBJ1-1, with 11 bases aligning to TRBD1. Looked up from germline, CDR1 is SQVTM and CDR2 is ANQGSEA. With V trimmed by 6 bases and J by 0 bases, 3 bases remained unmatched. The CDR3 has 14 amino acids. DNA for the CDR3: TGCAGCGTAGTGGGACAGGGGGTGAACACTGAAGCTTTCTTT. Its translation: CSVVGQGVNTEAFF.

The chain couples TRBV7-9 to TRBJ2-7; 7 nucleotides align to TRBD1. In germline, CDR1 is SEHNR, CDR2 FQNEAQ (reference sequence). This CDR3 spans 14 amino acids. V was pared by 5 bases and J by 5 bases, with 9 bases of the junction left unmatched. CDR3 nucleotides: TGTGCCAGCAGCCGCCCAAATACAGGGGACGAGCAGTACTTC. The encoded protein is CASSRPNTGDEQYF.

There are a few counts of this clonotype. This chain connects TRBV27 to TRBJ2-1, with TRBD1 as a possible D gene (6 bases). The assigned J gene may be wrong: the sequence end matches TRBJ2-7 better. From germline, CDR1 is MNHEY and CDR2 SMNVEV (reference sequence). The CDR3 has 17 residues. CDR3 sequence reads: CASSHRDGQSSYNEQYF. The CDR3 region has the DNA TGTGCCAGCAGTCACAGGGACGGCCAGAGCTCCTACAATGAGCAGTACTTC.

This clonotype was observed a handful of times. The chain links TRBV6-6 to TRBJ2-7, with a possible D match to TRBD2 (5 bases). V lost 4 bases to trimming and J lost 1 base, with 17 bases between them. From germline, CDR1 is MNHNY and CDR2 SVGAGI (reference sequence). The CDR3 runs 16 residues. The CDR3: CASSSSWAGFSYEQYF. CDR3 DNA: TGTGCCAGCAGTTCTAGCTGGGCAGGATTTTCCTACGAGCAGTACTTC.

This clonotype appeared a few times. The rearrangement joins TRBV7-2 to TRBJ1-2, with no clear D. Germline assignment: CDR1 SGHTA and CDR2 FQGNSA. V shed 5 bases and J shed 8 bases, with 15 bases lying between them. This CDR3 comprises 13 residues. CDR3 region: CASSLSGPWGYTF. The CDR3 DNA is TGTGCCAGCAGCCTATCGGGTCCTTGGGGCTACACCTTC. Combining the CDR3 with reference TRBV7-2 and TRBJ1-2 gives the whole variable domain GAGVSQSPSNKVTEKGKDVELRCDPISGHTALYWYRQSLGQGLEFLIYFQGNSAPDKSGLPSDRFSAERTGGSVSTLTIQRTQQEDSAVYLCASSLSGPWGYTFGSGTRLTVV.

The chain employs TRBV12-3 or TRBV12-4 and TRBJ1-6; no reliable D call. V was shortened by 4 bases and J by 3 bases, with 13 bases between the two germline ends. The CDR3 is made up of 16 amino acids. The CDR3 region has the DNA TGTGCCAGCAGTTCCTTACAACATGGCTATAATTCACCCCTCCACTTT. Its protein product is CASSSLQHGYNSPLHF.

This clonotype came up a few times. This CDR3 reads CSARVAGLPYNEQFF. CDR3 nucleotide sequence: TGCAGTGCTAGAGTGGCCGGACTACCCTACAATGAGCAGTTCTTC. The chain has TRBV20-1 and TRBJ2-1; perhaps TRBD2 as D (6 bases). Between the trimmed V and J ends, which lost 1 base and 2 bases, there was a span of 12 bases. CDR3 length equals 15 residues. Germline V gene lookup returns CDR1 DFQATT and CDR2 SNEGSKA (reference sequence).

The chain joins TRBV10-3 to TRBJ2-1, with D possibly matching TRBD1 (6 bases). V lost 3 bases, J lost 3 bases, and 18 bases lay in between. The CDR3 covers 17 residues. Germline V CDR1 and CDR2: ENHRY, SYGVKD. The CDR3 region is CAISDPPRGSHYNEQFF. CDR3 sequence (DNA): TGTGCCATCAGTGACCCGCCGAGGGGGTCGCACTACAATGAGCAGTTCTTC.

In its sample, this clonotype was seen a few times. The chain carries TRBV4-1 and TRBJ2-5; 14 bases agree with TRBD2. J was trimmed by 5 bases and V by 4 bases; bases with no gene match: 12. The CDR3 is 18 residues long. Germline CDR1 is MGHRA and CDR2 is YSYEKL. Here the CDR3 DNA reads TGCGCCAGCAGCCTCGGAAGGGGGACTAGCGGGAGTTATGAGACCCAGTACTTC. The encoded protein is CASSLGRGTSGSYETQYF.

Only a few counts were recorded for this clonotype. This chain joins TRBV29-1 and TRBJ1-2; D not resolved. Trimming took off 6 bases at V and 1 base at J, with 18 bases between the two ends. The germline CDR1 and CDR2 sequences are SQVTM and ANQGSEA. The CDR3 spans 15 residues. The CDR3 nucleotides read TGCAGCGTCCGGGTTTCCCATCTTTTTAACTATGGCTACACCTTC. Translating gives CSVRVSHLFNYGYTF.

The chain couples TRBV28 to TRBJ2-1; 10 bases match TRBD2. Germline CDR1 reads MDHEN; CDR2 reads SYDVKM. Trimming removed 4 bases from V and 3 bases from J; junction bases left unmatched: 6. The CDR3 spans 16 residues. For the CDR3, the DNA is TGTGCCAGCAGTTCCGTAGCGGGGGGTTACTACAATGAGCAGTTCTTC. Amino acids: CASSSVAGGYYNEQFF.

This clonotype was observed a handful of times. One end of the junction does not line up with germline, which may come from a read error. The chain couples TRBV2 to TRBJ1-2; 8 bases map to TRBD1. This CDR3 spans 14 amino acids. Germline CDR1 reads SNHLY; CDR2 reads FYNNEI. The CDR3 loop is CAGRFDRGNYGYTF. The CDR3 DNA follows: TGTGCCGGCAGGTTCGACAGGGGAAACTATGGCTACACCTTC.

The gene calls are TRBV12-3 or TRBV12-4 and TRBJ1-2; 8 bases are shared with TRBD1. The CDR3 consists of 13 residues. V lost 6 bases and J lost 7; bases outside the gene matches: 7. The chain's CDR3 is CASRPDRGGGYTF. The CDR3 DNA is TGTGCCAGCAGGCCCGACAGGGGCGGTGGCTACACCTTC.

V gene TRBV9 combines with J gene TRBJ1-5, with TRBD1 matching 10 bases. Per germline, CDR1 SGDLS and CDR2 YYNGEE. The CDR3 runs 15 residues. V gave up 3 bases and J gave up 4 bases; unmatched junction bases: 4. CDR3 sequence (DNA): TGTGCCAGCAGCGCGGGACAGGGGCCGAATCAGCCCCAGCATTTT. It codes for CASSAGQGPNQPQHF. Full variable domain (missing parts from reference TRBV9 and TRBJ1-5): DSGVTQTPKHLITATGQRVTLRCSPRSGDLSVYWYQQSLDQGLQFLIQYYNGEERAKGNILERFSAQQFPDLHSELNLSSLELGDSALYFCASSAGQGPNQPQHFGDGTRLSIL.

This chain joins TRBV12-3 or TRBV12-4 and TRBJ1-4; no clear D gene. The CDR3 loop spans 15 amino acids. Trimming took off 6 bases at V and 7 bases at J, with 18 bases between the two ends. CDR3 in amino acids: CASSTVGVGREKLFF. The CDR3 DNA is TGTGCCAGCAGCACGGTCGGGGTCGGGCGTGAAAAACTGTTTTTT.

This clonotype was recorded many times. The CDR3 region has the DNA TGCAGCGTGGACAGGGATGAAGAGACCCAGTACTTC. Translating gives CSVDRDEETQYF. The chain uses TRBV29-1 and TRBJ2-5; 8 nucleotides agree with TRBD1. Germline values: CDR1 SQVTM, CDR2 ANQGSEA. CDR3 length: 12 amino acids. J lost 3 bases, V lost 6 bases, and 3 bases had no gene match.

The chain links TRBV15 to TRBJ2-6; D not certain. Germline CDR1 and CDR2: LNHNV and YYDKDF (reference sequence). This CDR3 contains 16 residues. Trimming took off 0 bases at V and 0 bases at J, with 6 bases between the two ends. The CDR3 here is CATSRDQVSGANVLTF. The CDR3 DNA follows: TGTGCCACCAGCAGAGATCAAGTCTCTGGGGCCAACGTCCTGACTTTC.